The 17 T cell receptor beta chains below all came from one sample that was sequenced in a study of blood T cells in healthy people across ages. A J-beta primer mix and a sample-barcoded 5' primer were used in a second PCR of about 7 to 12 cycles. In TCRdb, the 5' RACE reads were re-called with MiXCR into one record per CDR3 protein. Of around 2 million distinct CDR3 sequences listed, 30% to 40% are singletons. Sequencing was performed on blood. The receptor set was obtained from a human donor in good health.

This clonotype was counted many times. This chain links TRBV27 with TRBJ2-7; D remains unclear. The germline gives CDR1 MNHEY, CDR2 SMNVEV (reference sequence). Trimming took off 4 bases at V and 4 bases at J, with 8 bases between the two ends. The CDR3 consists of 12 residues. The CDR3 bases are TGTGCCAGCAGTTCGTTAGGGTACGAGCAGTACTTC. Translated: CASSSLGYEQYF.

This clonotype was seen only a few times. The rearrangement links TRBV7-2 to TRBJ1-2; D is undetermined. The germline V gene has CDR1 SGHTA and CDR2 FQGNSA. CDR3 length equals 15 residues. V was shortened by 5 bases and J by 4 bases, with 17 bases between the two germline ends. The CDR3 coding sequence is TGTGCCAGCAGCCCCCGTCGGCAGAGCCCCTATGGCTACACCTTC. Translated: CASSPRRQSPYGYTF.

This clonotype was seen only once. This rearrangement joins TRBV28 to TRBJ2-5; 12 positions agree with TRBD1. In germline, CDR1 is MDHEN, CDR2 SYDVKM. The CDR3 sequence is 16 residues long. V lost 5 bases to trimming and J lost 7 bases; unmatched junction nucleotides: 11. This chain's CDR3 is CASSPTGTGGKGTQYF. Here the CDR3 DNA reads TGTGCCAGCAGTCCCACCGGGACAGGGGGCAAAGGGACCCAGTACTTC.

The chain combines TRBV6-5 with TRBJ1-1; TRBD1 matches at 7 bases. The CDR3 runs to 15 residues. The germline CDR1 and CDR2 sequences are MNHEY and SVGAGI. The V and J ends lost 2 bases and 6 bases, in that order; junction bases with no gene match: 9. The CDR3 protein is CASSYKGAVGAEAFF. CDR3 bases: TGTGCCAGCAGTTACAAGGGGGCCGTGGGCGCTGAAGCTTTCTTT.

V usage is TRBV27 and J usage is TRBJ1-1; no clear D gene. This CDR3 spans 12 amino acids. Trimming stripped 5 bases from V and 6 bases from J, with 10 bases between. Germline CDR1 MNHEY, CDR2 SMNVEV (reference sequence). The CDR3 spells CASSGIGPEAFF. The CDR3 bases are TGTGCCAGCAGTGGGATAGGACCTGAAGCTTTCTTT.

About this clonotype: Germline and junction disagree at one end, which may indicate a read error. V and J are TRBV6-5 and TRBJ1-2; a possible D gene is TRBD1 (5 bases). Germline CDR1 is MNHEY and CDR2 is SVGAGI. There are 14 residues in the CDR3. In DNA, the CDR3 is TGTGCCAACAGTCGGGGTCTTGGAGGGGATGGCTACACCTTC. Encoded protein: CANSRGLGGDGYTF.

This clonotype was picked up one time. The J gene is TRBJ2-3, the V gene TRBV20-1; 12 bases map to TRBD2. The CDR3 totals 16 residues. The V gene end was trimmed by 4 bases and the J gene end by 5 bases; junction bases not matched to a gene: 10. The germline V gene encodes CDR1 DFQATT and CDR2 SNEGSKA (reference sequence). The CDR3 bases are TGCAGTGCTAACCCCATGACTAGCGGGGGTGGAGATACGCAGTATTTT. Translated, it gives CSANPMTSGGGDTQYF.

This clonotype was found a few times. The V call is TRBV18, the J call TRBJ1-2, with 8 bases that match TRBD1. CDR1 is KGHSH, CDR2 LQKENI, per germline. The CDR3 is 17 residues long. The trim removed 2 bases at V and 4 bases at J, leaving 12 bases unmatched. The CDR3: CASSPRNRGSAGYGYTF. CDR3 coding DNA: TGTGCCAGCTCACCAAGGAACAGGGGGTCGGCTGGCTATGGCTACACCTTC.

The genes are TRBV2 and TRBJ2-5; D tentatively fits TRBD1 or TRBD2 (7 bases each). The germline V and J ends were trimmed by 5 bases and 2 bases, with 15 bases remaining between them. Germline CDR1 is SNHLY and CDR2 is FYNNEI. The length of the CDR3 is 15 residues. The CDR3 region has the DNA TGTGCCAGCAGTATCCAGGGGGGGAGGCAAGAGACCCAGTACTTC. Translating gives CASSIQGGRQETQYF.

With regard to this clonotype: Germline and junction disagree at one end, which may indicate a read error. The rearrangement uses TRBV12-3 or TRBV12-4 and TRBJ1-1; perhaps TRBD1 as D (5 bases). CDR3 length: 14 residues. The CDR3 coding sequence is TGTGCCAGCAGTTTGTCAGGGATGGACACTGAAGCCTTCTTT. This gives the protein CASSLSGMDTEAFF.

This clonotype was found a few times. The chain employs TRBV28 and TRBJ2-6, with a possible D match to TRBD1 (5 bases). CDR1 is MDHEN and CDR2 is SYDVKM in the germline V gene. This CDR3 has 16 amino acids. Trimming removed 5 bases from V and 2 bases from J, with 13 bases in between. CDR3 sequence (DNA): TGTGCCAGCAGTCGGATAGCAGGGACTGGGGCCAACGTCCTGACTTTC. This codes for CASSRIAGTGANVLTF.

J is TRBJ1-5 and V is TRBV5-5, with D perhaps matching TRBD1 (6 bases). CDR1 is SGHKS and CDR2 is YYEKEE in the germline V gene (reference sequence). The V end lost 4 bases, the J end lost 3 bases, and 14 bases lay between the germline ends. This CDR3 is 15 amino acids long. The CDR3 region has the DNA TGTGCCAGCAGCACTGCTACAGGGATCAATCAGCCCCAGCATTTT. As protein: CASSTATGINQPQHF.

In nucleotides, the CDR3 is TGTGCCAGCAGCCCCCGAAGGGACCTCCTGGATACGCAGTATTTT. Amino acids: CASSPRRDLLDTQYF. This chain uses TRBV9 with TRBJ2-3; D possibly matches TRBD1 or TRBD2 (5 bases each). The CDR3 covers 15 residues. The germline gives CDR1 SGDLS, CDR2 YYNGEE. V lost 4 bases and J 6 bases, leaving 18 bases between the germline ends.

This clonotype turned up a few times. CDR3 DNA sequence: TGTGCCAGCAGCATCCTCAGGGGAGGGACCCAGTACTTC. Translating it yields CASSILRGGTQYF. V gene TRBV5-6 combines with J gene TRBJ2-7; D possibly uses TRBD1 or TRBD2 (6 bases each). The J call may be wrong; the DNA end is better matched by TRBJ2-5. Germline lookup yields CDR1 SGHDT and CDR2 YYEEEE. The CDR3 loop spans 13 amino acids.

This chain joins TRBV5-1 and TRBJ2-3; 10 bases fit TRBD1. The CDR3 runs 15 residues. Germline V gene data show CDR1 as SGHRS and CDR2 as YFSETQ. Trimming cost V 4 bases and J 4 bases; bases outside gene matches: 6. The chain's CDR3 is CASSRQGASADTQYF. CDR3 bases: TGCGCCAGCAGCCGACAGGGGGCATCGGCAGATACGCAGTATTTT. The variable domain in full, completed from reference TRBV5-1 and TRBJ2-3, reads KAGVTQTPRYLIKTRGQQVTLSCSPISGHRSVSWYQQTPGQGLQFLFEYFSETQRNKGNFPGRFSGRQFSNSRSEMNVSTLELGDSALYLCASSRQGASADTQYFGPGTRLTVL.

This sequence joins TRBV20-1 and TRBJ1-1; D gene uncertain. There are 14 residues in the CDR3. Germline CDR1 is DFQATT and CDR2 is SNEGSKA (reference sequence). V lost 6 bases, J lost 4 bases, and 18 bases lay in between. The CDR3 loop is CSASDGEYSTEAFF. The CDR3 DNA reads TGCAGTGCGTCTGATGGAGAGTATAGCACTGAAGCTTTCTTT.

The CDR3 reads CATSRDLDPYNEQFF. CDR3 bases: TGTGCCACCAGCAGAGATTTAGATCCCTACAATGAGCAGTTCTTC. This chain joins TRBV15 and TRBJ2-1; D call uncertain. The CDR3 has 15 amino acids. Per germline, CDR1 LNHNV and CDR2 YYDKDF (reference sequence). V was clipped by 0 bases and J by 2 bases, with 8 bases between them. Complete variable domain (other parts from reference TRBV15 and TRBJ2-1): DAMVIQNPRYQVTQFGKPVTLSCSQTLNHNVMYWYQQKSSQAPKLLFHYYDKDFNNEADTPDNFQSRRPNTSFCFLDIRSPGLGDTAMYLCATSRDLDPYNEQFFGPGTRLTVL.